This TCR beta chain was sequenced during a study of cytomegalovirus exposure and HLA in healthy donors. The V gene lost 0 bases and the J gene lost 11 bases, with 16 bases spanning the gap. This CDR3 contains 14 residues. The V gene's germline CDR1 is SGHTA and CDR2 FQGTGA. In the PCR, 60 Vbeta and 13 Jbeta primers were used. Measured with immunoSEQ multiplex PCR; TCRdb has only the in-frame clones, and not every one. Among 150,000 to 250,000 clones, just over 75% were seen once, and the ten largest hold 1.5% to 2%. The sample consisted of PBMCs. The TCR sequence derives from a man under 40 in good health and CMV-seronegative. The rearrangement joins TRBV7-3 to TRBJ1-2, with D perhaps TRBD1 (6 bases). In nucleotides, the CDR3 is TGTGCCAGCAGCTTAACCAAACAGGGTTTGGGGTACACCTTC. Translation gives CASSLTKQGLGYTF.